The 5 T cell receptor beta chains below were found in one sample sequenced in a study of cytomegalovirus exposure and HLA in healthy donors. Sequencing used immunoSEQ multiplex PCR; TCRdb keeps in-frame clones, though not all of them. The sample carries over 60,000 clones, around 96% recorded once. The sequenced sample consisted of PBMCs. Receptors originate from a man between 18 and 35 years old in good health and CMV-seropositive.

The rearrangement uses TRBV21-1 and TRBJ1-6; the DNA was not compared with TRBD1, the D call given in the table. TRBV21-1 represents a pseudogene. The CDR3 runs 15 residues. The CDR3: CASVWGTGHGSPLHF. DNA for the CDR3: TGTGCCAGCGTCTGGGGGACAGGGCACGGATCACCCCTCCACTTT.

This sequence joins TRBV27 and TRBJ2-7; 12 nucleotides align to TRBD2. CDR3 size: 13 residues. The germline V gene encodes CDR1 MNHEY and CDR2 SMNVEV (reference sequence). With 7 bases clipped from V and 4 bases from J, the junction kept 2 bases outside the gene matches. DNA of the CDR3: TGTGCCAGCAATGGGACTAGCGGGTACGAGCAGTACTTC. Protein sequence: CASNGTSGYEQYF.

V is TRBV9 and J is TRBJ1-1, with TRBD1 matching 11 bases. Per the germline V gene, CDR1 is SGDLS and CDR2 is YYNGEE. Germline trimming cut 0 bases from V and 2 bases from J; bases unmatched to any gene: 12. There are 19 residues in the CDR3. CDR3 amino acids: CASSVEGDGDRGINTEAFF. The DNA for the CDR3 is TGTGCCAGCAGCGTAGAGGGTGATGGGGACAGGGGGATTAACACTGAAGCTTTCTTT.

The CDR3 is CASSRQGGETQYF. The DNA for the CDR3 is TGTGCCAGCAGTCGACAGGGTGGGGAGACCCAGTACTTC. This rearrangement joins TRBV2 to TRBJ2-5; TRBD1 matches 7 bases. Germline CDR1 and CDR2: SNHLY and FYNNEI. Unmatched junction bases numbered 5, after V lost 5 bases and J lost 5 bases. The CDR3 consists of 13 residues.

The V and J genes are TRBV6-6 and TRBJ1-1; D remains unclear. The ends were cut back, 1 base at V and 1 base at J, with 7 bases in the middle. Germline V gene data show CDR1 as MNHNY and CDR2 as SVGAGI (reference sequence). The CDR3 runs to 14 residues. The CDR3 spells CASSYLNRNTEAFF. The CDR3 region has the DNA TGTGCCAGCAGTTACTTGAACAGGAACACTGAAGCTTTCTTT.